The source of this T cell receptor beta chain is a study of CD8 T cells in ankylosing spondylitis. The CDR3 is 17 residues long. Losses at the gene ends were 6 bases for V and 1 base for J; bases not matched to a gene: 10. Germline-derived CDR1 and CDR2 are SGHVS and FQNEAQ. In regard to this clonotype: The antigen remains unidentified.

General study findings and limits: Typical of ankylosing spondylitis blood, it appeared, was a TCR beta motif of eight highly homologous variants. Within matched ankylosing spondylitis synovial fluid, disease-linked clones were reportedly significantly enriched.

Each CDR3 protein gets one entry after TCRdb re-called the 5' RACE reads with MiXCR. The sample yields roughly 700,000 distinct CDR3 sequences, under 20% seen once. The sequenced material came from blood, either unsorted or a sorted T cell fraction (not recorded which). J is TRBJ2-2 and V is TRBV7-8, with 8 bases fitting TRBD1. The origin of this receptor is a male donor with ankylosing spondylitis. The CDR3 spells CASSLNPGTGNTGELFF. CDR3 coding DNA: TGTGCCAGCAGTCTTAACCCCGGGACAGGGAACACCGGGGAGCTGTTTTTT.